What follows is one TCR beta chain and its context. The data derive from a study of technical replicates of blood from several donors. CDR3 size: 15 residues. Per the germline V gene, CDR1 is MDHEN and CDR2 is SYDVKM. V lost 7 bases and J 3 bases, leaving 18 bases between the germline ends. Clones were sequenced by immunoSEQ multiplex PCR, and TCRdb holds only the in-frame ones, with some missing. In the table there are roughly 79,000 clones, approximately 96% of which are singletons. Sequencing was done on a sample of T cells isolated from PBMCs. The chain carries TRBV28 and TRBJ1-1; D perhaps matches TRBD1 (6 bases). The clonotype originates from a human donor in good health. This chain's CDR3 is CASTTGGAEDTEAFF. In DNA form, the CDR3 reads TGTGCCAGCACAACGGGGGGGGCGGAGGACACTGAAGCTTTCTTT. Complete variable domain (other parts from reference TRBV28 and TRBJ1-1): DVKVTQSSRYLVKRTGEKVFLECVQDMDHENMFWYRQDPGLGLRLIYFSYDVKMKEKGDIPEGYSVSREKKERFSLILESASTNQTSMYLCASTTGGAEDTEAFFGQGTRLTVV.